The sample holds many counts of the clone carrying this T cell receptor beta chain. Its antigen is unidentified. Amplified TCR beta CDR3 regions came from RNA transcripts. Primed by the HTBI set, a first-round RT-PCR was run on the TCR CDR3. MiXCR, applied by TCRdb to the multiplex PCR reads, yields one record per CDR3 protein. This table has fewer than 250,000 distinct CDR3 sequences, under 20% appearing once. Patients showing uncontrolled infection, other autoimmune disease, pregnancy or lactation were ineligible. The PBMCs had their origin in 7.5 to 10 ml of fresh peripheral blood. Germline values: CDR1 SNHLY, CDR2 FYNNEI. V lost 1 base and J lost 0, with 7 bases in between. The CDR3 is 15 residues long. This record belongs to a study of T cells in Graves' hyperthyroidism and ophthalmopathy. Notes on the study in general: Most clonotypes expanded in the thyroid (above 0.001) were also present in blood. Before onset, ophthalmopathy was predicted by the model a median roughly 6.8 months earlier.

Sequenced material: blood. The clonotype was recovered from a man in his fifties or sixties with Graves' hyperthyroidism. The rearrangement links TRBV2 to TRBJ2-1, with D hard to call. In DNA, the CDR3 is TGTGCCAGCAGTGAAGTCCGCGTCTCCTACAATGAGCAGTTCTTC. It encodes CASSEVRVSYNEQFF.